The next 25 T cell receptor beta chains were all read from a single sample in a study of blood T cell repertoires in COVID-19. Only in-frame clones appear in the TCRdb table, and some are missing; sequencing was by immunoSEQ multiplex PCR. The data contain 130,000 to 150,000 clones, approximately 92% of them seen just once; the ten biggest clones take up roughly 3.2%. The specimen sequenced was peripheral blood. Every receptor here comes from a woman aged 60-70 years with active COVID-19.

The genes are TRBV28 and TRBJ1-2; D gene uncertain. The CDR3 has 16 residues. Germline loops: CDR1 MDHEN, CDR2 SYDVKM. V was cut by 5 bases and J by 0 bases, with 16 bases left in between. CDR3 in amino acids: CASSRRSEIPNYGYTF. CDR3 DNA sequence: TGTGCCAGCAGTCGGCGGTCGGAAATCCCTAACTATGGCTACACCTTC.

The chain links TRBV11-1 to TRBJ2-2, with a weak D call TRBD2 (6 bases). The CDR3 is 16 residues long. CDR1 and CDR2 from the germline V gene are SGHAT and FQDESV (reference sequence). The V gene lost 4 bases and the J gene lost 1 base, with 13 bases spanning the gap. CDR3 nucleotide sequence: TGTGCCAGCAGCTCTAGGACTAATCGGAACACCGGGGAGCTGTTTTTT. Protein product: CASSSRTNRNTGELFF.

The table lists this clone with a count of one. This sequence joins TRBV2 and TRBJ2-5; TRBD1 aligns across 11 bases. The V segment lost 6 bases and the J segment 4 bases; nucleotides outside the gene matches: 7. Germline V gene lookup returns CDR1 SNHLY and CDR2 FYNNEI. The CDR3 sequence is 15 residues long. The chain's CDR3 is CASRRRGQGGETQYF. In DNA, the CDR3 is TGTGCCAGCAGGCGGAGGGGACAGGGGGGAGAGACCCAGTACTTC.

This clone was detected many times. The chain carries TRBV7-9 and TRBJ2-7, with D possibly being TRBD1 (6 bases). Germline CDR1 SEHNR, CDR2 FQNEAQ (reference sequence). The CDR3 contains 15 residues. Trimming took 8 bases from V and 2 from J, leaving 19 bases between them. CDR3 coding DNA: TGTGCCAGCGGCCGTTTGACAGGATCTCCCTACGAGCAGTACTTC. The encoded protein is CASGRLTGSPYEQYF.

The chain joins TRBV5-6 to TRBJ2-1; 7 bases match TRBD2. The J segment lost 4 bases and the V segment lost 1 base, leaving 8 bases of the junction unmatched. Looked up from germline, CDR1 is SGHDT and CDR2 is YYEEEE. The CDR3 totals 16 residues. CDR3 amino acids: CASSLRGGRSYNEQFF. CDR3 DNA sequence: TGTGCCAGCAGCTTGAGGGGCGGGAGATCTTACAATGAGCAGTTCTTC.

This sequence joins TRBV7-8 and TRBJ2-1, with TRBD2 identical over 14 bases. The CDR3 has 18 amino acids. Looked up from germline, CDR1 is SGHVS and CDR2 is FQNEAQ. Unmatched junction bases numbered 10, after V lost 1 base and J lost 8 bases. CDR3: CASSLVPGLAGVKHEQFF. In DNA form, the CDR3 reads TGTGCCAGCAGCTTAGTTCCGGGACTAGCGGGAGTTAAGCATGAGCAGTTCTTC.

The chain combines TRBV28 with TRBJ2-2, with D uncertain. The germline V gene encodes CDR1 MDHEN and CDR2 SYDVKM. This CDR3 is built from 11 residues. Trimming removed 4 bases from V and 6 bases from J, with 3 bases in between. The CDR3 region is CASSSSGELFF. The CDR3, as DNA: TGTGCCAGCAGTTCATCCGGGGAGCTGTTTTTT.

This chain joins TRBV24-1 and TRBJ2-7; 8 bases align to TRBD2. CDR1 and CDR2 from the germline V gene are KGHDR and SFDVKD. The CDR3 has 15 residues. The V gene end was trimmed by 4 bases and the J gene end by 6 bases; junction bases not matched to a gene: 10. The CDR3 is CATSEGTGRAGEQYF. Written as DNA, the CDR3 is TGTGCCACCAGTGAGGGGACCGGGAGGGCCGGCGAGCAGTACTTC.

The rearrangement uses TRBV19 and TRBJ2-1, with 10 bases matching TRBD1. CDR3 length: 16 residues. Germline trimming cut 3 bases from V and 4 bases from J; bases unmatched to any gene: 6. Germline V lookup: CDR1 LNHDA, CDR2 SQIVND (reference sequence). As DNA, the CDR3 is TGTGCCAGTAGTATCCTATGGACAGGGGGATACAATGAGCAGTTCTTC. Translated: CASSILWTGGYNEQFF.

This clone was found once. The rearrangement joins TRBV12-3 or TRBV12-4 to TRBJ2-2; 8 bases align to TRBD1. J gave up 10 bases and V 5 bases, and 6 bases lay outside the gene matches. This CDR3 region has 13 residues. The CDR3 region is CASSPIRGLELFF. DNA for the CDR3: TGTGCCAGCAGTCCTATCAGGGGGCTGGAGCTGTTTTTT.

The chain carries TRBV12-5 and TRBJ2-3; 9 nucleotides align to TRBD2. V lost 3 bases to trimming and J lost 8 bases; unmatched junction nucleotides: 6. Germline CDR1 LGHNT, CDR2 FRNRAP. The CDR3 totals 14 residues. The CDR3 is CASGLSSGISTQYF. The CDR3 bases are TGTGCTAGTGGTTTATCTAGCGGGATAAGTACGCAGTATTTT.

The chain is built from TRBV7-2 and TRBJ2-1; 7 nucleotides match TRBD2. Germline values: CDR1 SGHTA, CDR2 FQGNSA. The CDR3 spans 14 residues. V lost 2 bases and J lost 7; bases outside the gene matches: 5. CDR3 region: CASSLTGGRNEQFF. CDR3 bases: TGTGCCAGCAGCTTAACCGGGGGGAGGAATGAGCAGTTCTTC.

The gene calls are TRBV28 and TRBJ1-2, with no clear D. The CDR3 sequence is 16 residues long. Germline V gene data show CDR1 as MDHEN and CDR2 as SYDVKM. The V gene lost 1 base and the J gene lost 4 bases, with 16 bases spanning the gap. CDR3 in amino acids: CASSLFLRAAGYGYTF. CDR3 DNA sequence: TGTGCCAGCAGTTTATTTTTGCGGGCGGCGGGCTATGGCTACACCTTC.

The chain uses TRBV28 and TRBJ1-4, with TRBD1 as a possible D gene (6 bases). V shed 5 bases and J shed 6 bases, with 13 bases lying between them. Germline assignment: CDR1 MDHEN and CDR2 SYDVKM. There are 14 residues in the CDR3. CDR3 loop: CASSPGDRDEKLFF. CDR3 DNA: TGTGCCAGCAGTCCAGGGGACCGGGATGAAAAACTGTTTTTT.

V and J are TRBV6-4 and TRBJ2-6; a possible D gene is TRBD2 (5 bases). V was pared by 4 bases and J by 2 bases, with 6 bases between. The CDR3 runs 14 residues. Per the germline V gene, CDR1 is MRHNA and CDR2 is SNTAGT. CDR3 sequence: CASSVGAGANVLTF. The CDR3, as DNA: TGTGCCAGCAGTGTCGGGGCTGGGGCCAACGTCCTGACTTTC.

The chain recombines TRBV7-8 with TRBJ2-2, with D possibly being TRBD1 (6 bases). Germline V lookup: CDR1 SGHVS, CDR2 FQNEAQ. V dropped 4 bases and J dropped 2 bases, with 17 bases sitting between them. This CDR3 contains 17 residues. CDR3 sequence reads: CASSSTGSSLNTGELFF. The CDR3 DNA reads as TGTGCCAGCAGCTCAACAGGGTCCTCTTTAAACACCGGGGAGCTGTTTTTT.

V and J are TRBV24-1 and TRBJ1-2; no clear D gene. This CDR3 has 14 residues. V was shortened by 3 bases and J by 8 bases, with 15 bases between the two germline ends. Germline V lookup: CDR1 KGHDR, CDR2 SFDVKD. The chain's CDR3 is CATSDDKASRGYTF. In nucleotides, the CDR3 is TGTGCCACCAGTGATGACAAGGCCAGTAGAGGCTACACCTTC.

In DNA form, the CDR3 reads TGTGCCAGCAGTCCGAACTATATCGGCTCTGGGGCCAACGTCCTGACTTTC. Amino acid sequence: CASSPNYIGSGANVLTF. This chain connects TRBV28 to TRBJ2-6; D is ambiguous. This CDR3 region has 17 residues. Germline V gives CDR1 MDHEN, CDR2 SYDVKM. Trimming cost V 5 bases and J 0 bases, with 14 bases left between them.

The sample holds a few counts of this clone. V is TRBV6-2 or TRBV6-3 and J is TRBJ1-6, with a weak D call TRBD1 (6 bases). The CDR3 is made up of 13 amino acids. V shed 4 bases and J shed 9 bases, with 10 bases lying between them. Germline loops: CDR1 MNHEY, CDR2 SVGEGT. CDR3 sequence reads: CASSSQQGSPLHF. The CDR3 DNA is TGTGCCAGCAGTTCCCAACAGGGTTCACCCCTCCACTTT.

Regarding this clone: The sample has other DNA sequences that encode this CDR3 too. The gene calls are TRBV6-2 or TRBV6-3 and TRBJ1-5, with 9 bases matching TRBD1. This CDR3 is built from 16 residues. V dropped 5 bases and J dropped 10; count of bases not matched to a gene: 15. Germline CDR1 reads MNHEY; CDR2 reads SVGEGT. CDR3 sequence: CASSGAGTGYRQPQHF. DNA of the CDR3: TGTGCCAGCAGTGGGGCCGGGACAGGGTATCGTCAACCCCAGCATTTT.

This clone has a single count. The chain couples TRBV9 to TRBJ1-1, with D perhaps matching TRBD1 (5 bases). The V end lost 3 bases, the J end lost 5 bases, and 11 bases lay between the germline ends. This CDR3 region has 13 residues. Germline loops: CDR1 SGDLS, CDR2 YYNGEE. The DNA of the CDR3 is TGTGCCAGCAGCGGGCAGGCAGGGACTGAAGCTTTCTTT. It translates to CASSGQAGTEAFF.

This clone was counted a few times. The gene calls are TRBV3-1 (or the pseudogene TRBV3-2) and TRBJ2-7, with 9 bases that match TRBD2. The V gene's germline CDR1 is LGHDT and CDR2 YNNKEL (reference sequence). With V trimmed by 1 base and J by 5 bases, 6 bases remained unmatched. The CDR3 length is 15 residues. CDR3 sequence reads: CASSQGGGRVHEQYF. CDR3 nucleotide sequence: TGTGCCAGCAGCCAAGGGGGCGGGAGGGTCCACGAGCAGTACTTC.

A single count supports this clone. This CDR3 reads CASSHSGGLVAEQFF. The CDR3 DNA follows: TGCGCCAGCAGCCATTCGGGGGGTCTGGTGGCTGAGCAGTTCTTC. The V and J genes are TRBV4-1 and TRBJ2-1; 7 nucleotides align to TRBD2. J was trimmed by 9 bases and V by 3 bases; bases with no gene match: 11. Germline CDR1 MGHRA, CDR2 YSYEKL. CDR3 size: 15 residues.

This chain's CDR3 is CASSVGETSNNEQFF. The CDR3 DNA sequence: TGTGCCAGCAGCGTTGGGGAGACTAGTAACAATGAGCAGTTCTTC. The chain combines TRBV9 with TRBJ2-1, with D maybe TRBD2 (6 bases). Trimming took off 2 bases at V and 5 bases at J, with 14 bases between the two ends. This CDR3 has 15 residues. The germline gives CDR1 SGDLS, CDR2 YYNGEE.

The chain links TRBV13 to TRBJ2-3, with D possibly TRBD1 on 6 matching bases. The germline V gene has CDR1 PRHDT and CDR2 FYEKMQ (reference sequence). Trimming took off 4 bases at V and 2 bases at J, with 19 bases between the two ends. CDR3 size: 17 residues. CDR3 protein: CASSSPEAGEVTDTQYF. In DNA form, the CDR3 reads TGTGCCAGCAGCTCCCCGGAGGCAGGGGAAGTCACAGATACGCAGTATTTT.